The following is a TCR beta chain sequence with its context. Its matching antigen is unknown. TCRdb's copy holds only in-frame clones and misses some; the assay was immunoSEQ multiplex PCR. Of 16,000 or so clones in the sample, about 86% were seen once. Histologic diagnosis was independently verified by two lung pathologists. The entry originates in a study of immune evolution from preneoplasia to lung adenocarcinoma. Study observations and caveats: Top clone frequencies peaked in normal lung, apparently declining through invasive adenocarcinoma. Clonality was highest in normal lung, lower in later-stage lesions apparently.

The CDR3 sequence is 15 residues long. Trimming took off 0 bases at V and 5 bases at J, with 16 bases between the two ends. Per germline, CDR1 GTSNPN and CDR2 SVGIG (reference sequence). Sequenced: FFPE invasive lung adenocarcinoma tissue. The gene calls are TRBV30 and TRBJ2-5; D possibly uses TRBD1 or TRBD2 (6 bases each). The TCR originated in a person aged 65-85 years with invasive lung adenocarcinoma. CDR3 protein: CAWSVRRGLRETQYF. The CDR3 DNA sequence: TGTGCCTGGAGTGTACGTCGGGGGCTACGGGAGACCCAGTACTTC.